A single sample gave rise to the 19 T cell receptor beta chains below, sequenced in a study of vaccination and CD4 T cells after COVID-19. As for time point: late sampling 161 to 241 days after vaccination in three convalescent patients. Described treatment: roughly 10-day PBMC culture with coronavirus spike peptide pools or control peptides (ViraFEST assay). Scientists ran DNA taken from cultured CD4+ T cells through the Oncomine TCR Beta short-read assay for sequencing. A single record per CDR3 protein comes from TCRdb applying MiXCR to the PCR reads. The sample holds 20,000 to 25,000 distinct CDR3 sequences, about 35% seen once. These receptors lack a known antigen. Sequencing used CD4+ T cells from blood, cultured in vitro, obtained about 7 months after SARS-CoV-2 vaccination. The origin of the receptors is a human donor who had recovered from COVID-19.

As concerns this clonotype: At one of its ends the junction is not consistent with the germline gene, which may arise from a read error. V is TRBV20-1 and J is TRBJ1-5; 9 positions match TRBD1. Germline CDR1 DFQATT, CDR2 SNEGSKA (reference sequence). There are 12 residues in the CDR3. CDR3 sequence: CSAGQGDQPRHF. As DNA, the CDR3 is TGCAGCGCGGGACAGGGTGATCAGCCCCGGCATTTT.

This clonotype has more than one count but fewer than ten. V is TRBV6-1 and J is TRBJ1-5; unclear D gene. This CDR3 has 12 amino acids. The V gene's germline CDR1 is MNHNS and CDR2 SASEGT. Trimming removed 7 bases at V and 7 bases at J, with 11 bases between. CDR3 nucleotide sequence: TGTGCCAGCACCTCAGGAGGCCAGCCCCAGCATTTT. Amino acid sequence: CASTSGGQPQHF.

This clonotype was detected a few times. The CDR3, as DNA: TGTGCCAGCAGGTCTCCGGGACCAAGCTCCTACGAGCAGTACTTC. Its protein product is CASRSPGPSSYEQYF. This rearrangement joins TRBV2 to TRBJ2-7; perhaps D is TRBD1 or TRBD2 (5 bases each). The CDR3 length is 15 residues. Trimming removed 6 bases from V and 0 bases from J, with 15 bases in between. Germline V gene data show CDR1 as SNHLY and CDR2 as FYNNEI. The complete variable domain, with remaining parts taken from reference TRBV2 and TRBJ2-7, reads EPEVTQTPSHQVTQMGQEVILRCVPISNHLYFYWYRQILGQKVEFLVSFYNNEISEKSEIFDDQFSVERPDGSNFTLKIRSTKLEDSAMYFCASRSPGPSSYEQYFGPGTRLTVT.

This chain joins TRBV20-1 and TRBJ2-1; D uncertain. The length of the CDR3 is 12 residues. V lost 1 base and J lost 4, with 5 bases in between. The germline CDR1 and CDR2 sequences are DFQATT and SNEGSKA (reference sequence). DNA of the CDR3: TGCAGTGCTAGAGTGGAATACAATGAGCAGTTCTTC. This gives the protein CSARVEYNEQFF.

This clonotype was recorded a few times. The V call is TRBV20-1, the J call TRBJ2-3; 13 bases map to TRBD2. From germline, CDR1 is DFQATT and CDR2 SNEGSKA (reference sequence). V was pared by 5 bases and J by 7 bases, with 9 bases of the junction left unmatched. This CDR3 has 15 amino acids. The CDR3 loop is CSAEVGTSGKHTQYF. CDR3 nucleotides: TGCAGTGCTGAGGTCGGGACTAGCGGGAAACATACGCAGTATTTT.

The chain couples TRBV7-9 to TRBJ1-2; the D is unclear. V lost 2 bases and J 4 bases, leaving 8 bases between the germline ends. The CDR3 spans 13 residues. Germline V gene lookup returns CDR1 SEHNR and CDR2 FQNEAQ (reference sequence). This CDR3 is CASSLNSVYGYTF. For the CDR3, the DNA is TGTGCCAGCAGCTTAAACAGCGTCTATGGCTACACCTTC.

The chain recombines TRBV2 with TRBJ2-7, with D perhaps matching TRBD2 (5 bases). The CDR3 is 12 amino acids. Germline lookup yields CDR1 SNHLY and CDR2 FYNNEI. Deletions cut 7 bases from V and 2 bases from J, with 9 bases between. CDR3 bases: TGTGCCAGCACGGGGAAGCCCTACGAGCAGTACTTC. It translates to CASTGKPYEQYF.

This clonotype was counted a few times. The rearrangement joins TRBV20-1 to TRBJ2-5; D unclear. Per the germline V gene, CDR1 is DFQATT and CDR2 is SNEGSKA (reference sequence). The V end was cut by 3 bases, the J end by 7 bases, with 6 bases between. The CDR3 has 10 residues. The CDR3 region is CSASPRTQYF. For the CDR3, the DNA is TGCAGTGCTAGCCCAAGGACCCAGTACTTC.

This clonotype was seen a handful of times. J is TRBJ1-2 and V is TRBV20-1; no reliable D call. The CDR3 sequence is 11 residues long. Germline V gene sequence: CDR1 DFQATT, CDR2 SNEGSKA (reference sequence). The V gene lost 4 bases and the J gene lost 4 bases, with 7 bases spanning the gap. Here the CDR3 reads CSAKTIYGYTF. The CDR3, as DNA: TGCAGTGCTAAGACAATCTATGGCTACACCTTC.

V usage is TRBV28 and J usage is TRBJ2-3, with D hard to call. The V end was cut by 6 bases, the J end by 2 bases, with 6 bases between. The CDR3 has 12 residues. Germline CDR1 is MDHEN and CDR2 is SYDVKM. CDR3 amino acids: CASRPNTDTQYF. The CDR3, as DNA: TGTGCCAGCAGACCTAACACAGATACGCAGTATTTT.

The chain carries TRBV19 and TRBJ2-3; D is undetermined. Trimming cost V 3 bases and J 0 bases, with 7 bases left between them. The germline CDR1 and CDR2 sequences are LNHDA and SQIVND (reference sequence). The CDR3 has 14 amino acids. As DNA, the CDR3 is TGTGCCAGTAGTATGGGGTATAGCACAGATACGCAGTATTTT. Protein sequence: CASSMGYSTDTQYF.

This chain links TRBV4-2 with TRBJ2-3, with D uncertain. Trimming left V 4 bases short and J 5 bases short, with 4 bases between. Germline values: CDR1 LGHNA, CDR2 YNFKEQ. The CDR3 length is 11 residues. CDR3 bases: TGTGCCAGCAGCCGACGAGATACGCAGTATTTT. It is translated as CASSRRDTQYF.

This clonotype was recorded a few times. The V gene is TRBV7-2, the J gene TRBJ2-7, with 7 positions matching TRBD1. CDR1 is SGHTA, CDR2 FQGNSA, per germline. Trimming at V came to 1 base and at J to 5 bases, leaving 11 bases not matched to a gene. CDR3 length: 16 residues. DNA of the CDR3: TGTGCCAGCAGCTTAGTCTTAGGGTACAGGGGAAACGAGCAGTACTTC. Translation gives CASSLVLGYRGNEQYF.

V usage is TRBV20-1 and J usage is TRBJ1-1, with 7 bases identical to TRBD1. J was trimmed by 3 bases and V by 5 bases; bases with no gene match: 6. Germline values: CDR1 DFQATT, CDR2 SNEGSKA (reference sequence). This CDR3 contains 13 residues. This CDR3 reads CSARQGPDTEAFF. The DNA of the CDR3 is TGCAGTGCTCGACAGGGTCCGGACACTGAAGCTTTCTTT.

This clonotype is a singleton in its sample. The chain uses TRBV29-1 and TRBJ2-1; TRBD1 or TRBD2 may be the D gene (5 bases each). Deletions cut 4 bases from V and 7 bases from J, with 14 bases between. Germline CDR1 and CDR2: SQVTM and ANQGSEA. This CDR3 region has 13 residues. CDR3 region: CSVVGPSLNEQFF. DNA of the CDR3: TGCAGCGTTGTGGGACCAAGCCTTAATGAGCAGTTCTTC.

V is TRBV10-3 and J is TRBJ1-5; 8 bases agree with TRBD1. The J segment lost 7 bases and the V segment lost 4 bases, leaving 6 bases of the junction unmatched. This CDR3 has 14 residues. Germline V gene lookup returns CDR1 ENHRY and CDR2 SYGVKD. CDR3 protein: CAISGTGTGQPQHF. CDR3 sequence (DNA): TGTGCCATCAGTGGGACAGGGACGGGGCAGCCCCAGCATTTT.

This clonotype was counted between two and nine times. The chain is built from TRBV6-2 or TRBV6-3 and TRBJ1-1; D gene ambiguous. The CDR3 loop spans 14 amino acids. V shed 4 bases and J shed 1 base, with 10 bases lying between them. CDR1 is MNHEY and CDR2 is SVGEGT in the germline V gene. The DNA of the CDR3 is TGTGCCAGCAGTTGGGAAGGGAAGAACACTGAAGCTTTCTTT. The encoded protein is CASSWEGKNTEAFF.

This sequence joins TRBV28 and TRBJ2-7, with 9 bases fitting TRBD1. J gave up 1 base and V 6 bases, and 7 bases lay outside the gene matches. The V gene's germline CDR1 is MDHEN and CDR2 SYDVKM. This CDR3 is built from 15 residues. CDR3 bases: TGTGCCAGCAGACCGAGAGGACAGGGGTCCTACGAGCAGTACTTC. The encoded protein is CASRPRGQGSYEQYF. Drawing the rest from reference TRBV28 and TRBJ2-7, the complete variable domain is DVKVTQSSRYLVKRTGEKVFLECVQDMDHENMFWYRQDPGLGLRLIYFSYDVKMKEKGDIPEGYSVSREKKERFSLILESASTNQTSMYLCASRPRGQGSYEQYFGPGTRLTVT.

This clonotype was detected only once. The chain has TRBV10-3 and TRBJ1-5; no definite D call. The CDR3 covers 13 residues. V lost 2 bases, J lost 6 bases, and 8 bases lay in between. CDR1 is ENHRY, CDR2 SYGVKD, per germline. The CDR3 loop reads CAISEAIGQPQHF. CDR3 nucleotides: TGTGCCATCAGTGAGGCGATCGGTCAGCCCCAGCATTTT.